This entry features one TCR beta chain sequence. The J segment lost 1 base and the V segment lost 1 base, leaving 5 bases of the junction unmatched. The CDR3 contains 16 residues. Germline loops: CDR1 LGHDT, CDR2 YNNKEL (reference sequence). These data originate in a study of blood T cell repertoires in COVID-19. Study-wide context: Acute-phase and convalescent COVID-19 samples originated in the United States, Italy and Spain. T cells, B-cell-depleted T cells, or PBMCs supplied cDNA or gDNA.

As processed by the authors: Counts of nucleated cells, estimated from reference gene primer amplification, were obtained. Sequencing was performed with immunoSEQ multiplex PCR; in TCRdb, only in-frame clones are kept and a portion is missing. V and J calls and clone size are as listed in that table; D and trimming were resolved from the DNA. Found here are hundreds of thousands of clones, 80% to 90% of them singletons; the top ten hold about 4.5%. This rearrangement joins TRBV3-1 (or the pseudogene TRBV3-2) to TRBJ2-3; 7 positions match TRBD2. Source material: peripheral blood. The TCR sequence derives from a woman between 25 and 40 years old with acute or convalescent COVID-19. Here the CDR3 reads CASSQGWSGGTDTQYF. The CDR3 DNA is TGTGCCAGCAGCCAAGGTTGGAGCGGGGGCACAGATACGCAGTATTTT.